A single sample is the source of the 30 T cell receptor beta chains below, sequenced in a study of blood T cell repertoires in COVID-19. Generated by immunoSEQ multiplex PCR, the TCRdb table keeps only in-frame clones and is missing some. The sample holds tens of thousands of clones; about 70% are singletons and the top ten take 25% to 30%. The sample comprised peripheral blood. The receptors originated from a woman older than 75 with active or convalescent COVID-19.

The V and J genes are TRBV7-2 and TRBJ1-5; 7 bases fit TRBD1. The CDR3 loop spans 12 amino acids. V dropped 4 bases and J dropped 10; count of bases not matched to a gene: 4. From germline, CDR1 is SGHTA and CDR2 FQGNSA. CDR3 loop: CASSSYRGPQHF. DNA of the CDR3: TGTGCCAGCAGCTCTTACAGGGGACCCCAGCATTTT. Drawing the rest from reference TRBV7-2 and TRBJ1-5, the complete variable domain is GAGVSQSPSNKVTEKGKDVELRCDPISGHTALYWYRQSLGQGLEFLIYFQGNSAPDKSGLPSDRFSAERTGGSVSTLTIQRTQQEDSAVYLCASSSYRGPQHFGDGTRLSIL.

The CDR3 reads CASRNRVENSPLHF. In nucleotides, the CDR3 is TGTGCCAGCAGAAACAGGGTAGAGAATTCACCCCTCCACTTT. V usage is TRBV6-5 and J usage is TRBJ1-6, with D tentatively TRBD1 (6 bases). Germline CDR1 reads MNHEY; CDR2 reads SVGAGI. Trimming pared 6 bases from V and 7 bases from J, leaving 13 bases between. CDR3 length: 14 amino acids.

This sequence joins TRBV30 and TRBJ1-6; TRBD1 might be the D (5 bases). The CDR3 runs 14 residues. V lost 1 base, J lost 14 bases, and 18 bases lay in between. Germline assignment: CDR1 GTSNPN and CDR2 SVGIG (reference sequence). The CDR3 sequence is CAWSGPGDGGSLHF. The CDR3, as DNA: TGTGCCTGGAGTGGCCCGGGGGACGGAGGCTCCCTCCACTTT.

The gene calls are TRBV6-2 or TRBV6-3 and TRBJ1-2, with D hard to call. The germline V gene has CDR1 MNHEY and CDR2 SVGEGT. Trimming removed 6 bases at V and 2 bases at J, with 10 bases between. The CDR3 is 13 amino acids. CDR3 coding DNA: TGTGCCAGCAGCGCGGGATTGAACTATGGCTACACCTTC. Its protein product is CASSAGLNYGYTF.

In nucleotides, the CDR3 is TGCGCCAGCAGCACCCGGACTAGCGGGGGGGCCAGAGATACGCAGTATTTT. Residues: CASSTRTSGGARDTQYF. The rearrangement links TRBV4-1 to TRBJ2-3; 15 positions agree with TRBD2. J lost 5 bases, V lost 5 bases, and 8 bases had no gene match. From germline, CDR1 is MGHRA and CDR2 YSYEKL. The CDR3 has 17 amino acids.

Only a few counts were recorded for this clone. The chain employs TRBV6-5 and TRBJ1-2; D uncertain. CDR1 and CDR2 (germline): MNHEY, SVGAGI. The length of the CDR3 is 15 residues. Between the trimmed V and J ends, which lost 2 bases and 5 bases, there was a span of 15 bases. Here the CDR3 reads CASSYKEGYTYGYTF. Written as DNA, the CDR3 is TGTGCCAGCAGTTACAAGGAGGGCTACACTTATGGCTACACCTTC.

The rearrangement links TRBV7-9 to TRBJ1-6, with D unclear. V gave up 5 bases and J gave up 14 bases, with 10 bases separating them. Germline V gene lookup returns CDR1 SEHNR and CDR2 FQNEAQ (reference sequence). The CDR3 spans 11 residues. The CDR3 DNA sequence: TGTGCCAGCAGCACGCTCGGGGCCCTCCACTTT. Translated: CASSTLGALHF.

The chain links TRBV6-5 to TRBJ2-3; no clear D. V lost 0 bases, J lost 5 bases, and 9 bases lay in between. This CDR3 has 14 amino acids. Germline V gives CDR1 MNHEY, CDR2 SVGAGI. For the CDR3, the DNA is TGTGCCAGCAGTTACTCAATGCTAGTAGATACGCAGTATTTT. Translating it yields CASSYSMLVDTQYF.

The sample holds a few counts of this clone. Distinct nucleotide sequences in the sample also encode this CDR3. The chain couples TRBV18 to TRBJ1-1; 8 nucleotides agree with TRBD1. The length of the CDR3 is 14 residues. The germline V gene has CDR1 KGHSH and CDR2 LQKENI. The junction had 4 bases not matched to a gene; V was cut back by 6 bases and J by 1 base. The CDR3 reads CASSPGQGNTEAFF. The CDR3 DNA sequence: TGTGCCAGCTCCCCCGGACAGGGGAACACTGAAGCTTTCTTT.

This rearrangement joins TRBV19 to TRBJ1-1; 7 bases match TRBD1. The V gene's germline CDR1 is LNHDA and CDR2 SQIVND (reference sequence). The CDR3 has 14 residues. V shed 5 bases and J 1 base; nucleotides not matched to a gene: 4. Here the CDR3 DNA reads TGTGCCAGTAGTCCTCGACAGGGGAACACTGAAGCTTTCTTT. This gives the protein CASSPRQGNTEAFF.

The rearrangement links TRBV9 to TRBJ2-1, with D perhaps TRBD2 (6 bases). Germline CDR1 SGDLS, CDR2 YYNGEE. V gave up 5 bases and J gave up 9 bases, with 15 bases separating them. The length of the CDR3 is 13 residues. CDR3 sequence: CASSAGSGFEQFF. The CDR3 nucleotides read TGTGCCAGCAGTGCGGGGTCCGGCTTTGAGCAGTTCTTC. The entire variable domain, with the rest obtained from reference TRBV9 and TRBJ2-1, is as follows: DSGVTQTPKHLITATGQRVTLRCSPRSGDLSVYWYQQSLDQGLQFLIQYYNGEERAKGNILERFSAQQFPDLHSELNLSSLELGDSALYFCASSAGSGFEQFFGPGTRLTVL.

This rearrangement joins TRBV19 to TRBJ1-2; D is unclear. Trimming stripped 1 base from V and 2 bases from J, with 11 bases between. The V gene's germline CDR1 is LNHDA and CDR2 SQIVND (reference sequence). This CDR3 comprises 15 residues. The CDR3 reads CASSIASGSNYGYTF. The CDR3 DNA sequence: TGTGCCAGTAGTATAGCATCAGGTTCGAACTATGGCTACACCTTC.

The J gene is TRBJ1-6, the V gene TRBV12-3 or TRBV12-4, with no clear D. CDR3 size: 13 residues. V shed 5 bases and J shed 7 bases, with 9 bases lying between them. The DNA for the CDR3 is TGTGCCAGCAGTGACTATTGGAATTCACCCCTCCACTTT. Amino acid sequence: CASSDYWNSPLHF.

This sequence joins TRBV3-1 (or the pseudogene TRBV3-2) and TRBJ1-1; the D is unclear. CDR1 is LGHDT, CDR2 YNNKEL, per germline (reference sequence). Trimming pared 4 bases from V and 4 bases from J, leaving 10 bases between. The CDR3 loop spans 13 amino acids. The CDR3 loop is CASSPLKSTEAFF. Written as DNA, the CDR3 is TGTGCCAGCAGCCCACTCAAGAGCACTGAAGCTTTCTTT.

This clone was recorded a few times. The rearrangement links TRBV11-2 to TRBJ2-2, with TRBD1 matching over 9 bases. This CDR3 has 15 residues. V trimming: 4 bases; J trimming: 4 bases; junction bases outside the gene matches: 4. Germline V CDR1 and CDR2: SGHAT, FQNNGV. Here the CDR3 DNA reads TGTGCCAGCAGCTCCGGGACAGGGAGCACCGGGGAGCTGTTTTTT. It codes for CASSSGTGSTGELFF. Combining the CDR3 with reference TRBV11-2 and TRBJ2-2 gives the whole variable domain EAGVAQSPRYKIIEKRQSVAFWCNPISGHATLYWYQQILGQGPKLLIQFQNNGVVDDSQLPKDRFSAERLKGVDSTLKIQPAKLEDSAVYLCASSSGTGSTGELFFGEGSRLTVL.

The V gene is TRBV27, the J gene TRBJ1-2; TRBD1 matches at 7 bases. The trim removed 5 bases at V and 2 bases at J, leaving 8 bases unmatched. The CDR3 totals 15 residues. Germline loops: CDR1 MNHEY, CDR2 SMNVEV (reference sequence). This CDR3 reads CASSATTGRNYGYTF. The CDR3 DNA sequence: TGTGCCAGCAGTGCCACGACAGGGAGGAACTATGGCTACACCTTC.

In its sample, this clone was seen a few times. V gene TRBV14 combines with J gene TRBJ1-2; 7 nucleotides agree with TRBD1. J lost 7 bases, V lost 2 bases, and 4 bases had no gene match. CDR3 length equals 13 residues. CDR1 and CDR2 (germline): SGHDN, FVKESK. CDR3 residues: CASSQRQGVGYTF. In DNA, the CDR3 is TGTGCCAGCAGCCAACGACAGGGTGTTGGCTACACCTTC.

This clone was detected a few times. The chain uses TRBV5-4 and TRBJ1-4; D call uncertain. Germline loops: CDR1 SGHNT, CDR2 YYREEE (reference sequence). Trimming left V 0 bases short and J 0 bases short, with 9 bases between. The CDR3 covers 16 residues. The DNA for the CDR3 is TGTGCCAGCAGCTTGGAGAGGGATGCAACTAATGAAAAACTGTTTTTT. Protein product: CASSLERDATNEKLFF.

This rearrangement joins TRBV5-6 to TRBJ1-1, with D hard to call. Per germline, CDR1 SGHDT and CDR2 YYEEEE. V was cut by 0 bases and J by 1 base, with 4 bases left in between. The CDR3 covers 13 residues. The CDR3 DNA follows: TGTGCCAGCAGCTTGGCGGGGAACACTGAAGCTTTCTTT. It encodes CASSLAGNTEAFF.

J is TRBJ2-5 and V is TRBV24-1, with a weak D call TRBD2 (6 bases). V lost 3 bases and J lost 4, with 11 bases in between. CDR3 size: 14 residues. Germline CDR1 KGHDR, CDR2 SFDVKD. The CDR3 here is CATSDGGLGETQYF. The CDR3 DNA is TGTGCCACCAGTGATGGAGGGTTGGGAGAGACCCAGTACTTC.

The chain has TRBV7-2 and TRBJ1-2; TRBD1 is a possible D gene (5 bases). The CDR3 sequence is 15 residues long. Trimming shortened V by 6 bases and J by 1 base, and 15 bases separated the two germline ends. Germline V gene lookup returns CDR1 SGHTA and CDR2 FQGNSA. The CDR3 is CASSPGGVDNYGYTF. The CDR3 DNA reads TGTGCCAGCAGTCCCGGGGGGGTAGATAACTATGGCTACACCTTC.

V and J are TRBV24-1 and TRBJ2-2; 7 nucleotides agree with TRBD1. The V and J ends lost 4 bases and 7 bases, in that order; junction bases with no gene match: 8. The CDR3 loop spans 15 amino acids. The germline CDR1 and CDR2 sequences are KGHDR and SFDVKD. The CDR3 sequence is CATSDRYRGDGELFF. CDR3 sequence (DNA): TGTGCCACCAGTGACAGATACAGGGGTGACGGGGAGCTGTTTTTT.

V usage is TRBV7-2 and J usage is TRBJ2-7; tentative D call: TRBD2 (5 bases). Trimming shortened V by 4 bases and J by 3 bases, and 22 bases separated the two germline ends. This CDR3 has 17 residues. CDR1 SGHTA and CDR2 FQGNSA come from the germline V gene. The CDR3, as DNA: TGTGCCAGCAGCTCCGCCCCGGTATCTTGGGCGGGCTACGAGCAGTACTTC. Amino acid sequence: CASSSAPVSWAGYEQYF.

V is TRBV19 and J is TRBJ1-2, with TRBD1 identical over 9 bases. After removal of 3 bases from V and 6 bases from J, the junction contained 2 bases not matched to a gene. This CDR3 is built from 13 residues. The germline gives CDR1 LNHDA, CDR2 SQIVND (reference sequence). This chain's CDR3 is CASSINRGHGYTF. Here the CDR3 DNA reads TGTGCCAGTAGTATCAACAGGGGGCATGGCTACACCTTC.

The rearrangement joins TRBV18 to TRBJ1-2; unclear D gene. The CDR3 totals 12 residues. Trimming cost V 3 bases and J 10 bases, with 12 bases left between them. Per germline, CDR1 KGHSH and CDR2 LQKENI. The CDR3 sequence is CASSPASTIYTF. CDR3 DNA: TGTGCCAGCTCACCGGCCAGTACAATCTACACCTTC. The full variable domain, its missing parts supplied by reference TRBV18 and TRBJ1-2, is NAGVMQNPRHLVRRRGQEARLRCSPMKGHSHVYWYRQLPEEGLKFMVYLQKENIIDESGMPKERFSAEFPKEGPSILRIQQVVRGDSAAYFCASSPASTIYTFGSGTRLTVV.

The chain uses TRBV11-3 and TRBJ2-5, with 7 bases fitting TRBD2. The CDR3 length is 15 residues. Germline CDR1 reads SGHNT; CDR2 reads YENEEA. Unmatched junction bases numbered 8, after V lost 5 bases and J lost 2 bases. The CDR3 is CASSPEAGRQETQYF. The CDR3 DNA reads TGTGCCAGCAGCCCTGAAGCGGGGAGACAAGAGACCCAGTACTTC. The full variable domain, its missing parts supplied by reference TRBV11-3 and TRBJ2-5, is EAGVVQSPRYKIIEKKQPVAFWCNPISGHNTLYWYLQNLGQGPELLIRYENEEAVDDSQLPKDRFSAERLKGVDSTLKIQPAELGDSAVYLCASSPEAGRQETQYFGPGTRLLVL.

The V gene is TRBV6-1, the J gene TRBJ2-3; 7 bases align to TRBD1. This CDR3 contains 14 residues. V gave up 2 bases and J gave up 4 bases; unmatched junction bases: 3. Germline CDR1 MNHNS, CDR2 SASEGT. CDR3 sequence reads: CASSEQGEADTQYF. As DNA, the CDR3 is TGTGCCAGCAGTGAACAGGGGGAAGCAGATACGCAGTATTTT.

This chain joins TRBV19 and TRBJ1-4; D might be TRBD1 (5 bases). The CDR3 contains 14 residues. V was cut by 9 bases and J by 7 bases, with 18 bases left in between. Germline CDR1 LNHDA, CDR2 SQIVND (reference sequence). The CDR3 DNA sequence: TGTGCCAGCCGTCGTGCAGGGCCGGGTGAAAAACTGTTTTTT. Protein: CASRRAGPGEKLFF.

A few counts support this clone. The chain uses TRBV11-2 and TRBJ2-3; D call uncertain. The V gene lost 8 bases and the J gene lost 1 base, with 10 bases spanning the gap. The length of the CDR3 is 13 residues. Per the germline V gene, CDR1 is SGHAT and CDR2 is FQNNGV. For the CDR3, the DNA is TGTGCCAGCTCGGTGCTGGGCACAGATACGCAGTATTTT. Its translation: CASSVLGTDTQYF.

The CDR3 DNA sequence: TGTGCCAGCAGCTTAGGGCGACTAGCGGGACCTGAGCAGTTCTTC. This codes for CASSLGRLAGPEQFF. The J gene is TRBJ2-1, the V gene TRBV7-2, with 11 bases lining up with TRBD2. CDR1 and CDR2 from the germline V gene are SGHTA and FQGNSA. Germline trimming cut 1 base from V and 9 bases from J; bases unmatched to any gene: 5. CDR3 length: 15 residues. Combining the CDR3 with reference TRBV7-2 and TRBJ2-1 gives the whole variable domain GAGVSQSPSNKVTEKGKDVELRCDPISGHTALYWYRQSLGQGLEFLIYFQGNSAPDKSGLPSDRFSAERTGGSVSTLTIQRTQQEDSAVYLCASSLGRLAGPEQFFGPGTRLTVL.